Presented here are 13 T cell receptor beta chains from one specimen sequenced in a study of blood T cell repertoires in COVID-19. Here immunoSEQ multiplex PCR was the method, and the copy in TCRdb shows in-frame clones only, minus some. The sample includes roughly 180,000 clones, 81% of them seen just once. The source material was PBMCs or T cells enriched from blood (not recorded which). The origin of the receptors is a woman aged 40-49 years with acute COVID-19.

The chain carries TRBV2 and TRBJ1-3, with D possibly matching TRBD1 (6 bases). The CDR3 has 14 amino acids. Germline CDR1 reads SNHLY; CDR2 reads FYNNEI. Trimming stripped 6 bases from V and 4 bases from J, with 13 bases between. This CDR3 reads CASRDRTPGNTIYF. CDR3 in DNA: TGTGCCAGCAGGGACAGAACCCCGGGAAACACCATATATTTT.

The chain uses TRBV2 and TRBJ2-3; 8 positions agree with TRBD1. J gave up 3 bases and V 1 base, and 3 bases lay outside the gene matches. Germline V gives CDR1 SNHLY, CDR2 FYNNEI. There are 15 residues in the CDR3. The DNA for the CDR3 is TGTGCCAGCAGTGAAGGGACAGGGAGGACAGATACGCAGTATTTT. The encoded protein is CASSEGTGRTDTQYF. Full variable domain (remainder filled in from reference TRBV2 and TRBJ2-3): EPEVTQTPSHQVTQMGQEVILRCVPISNHLYFYWYRQILGQKVEFLVSFYNNEISEKSEIFDDQFSVERPDGSNFTLKIRSTKLEDSAMYFCASSEGTGRTDTQYFGPGTRLTVL.

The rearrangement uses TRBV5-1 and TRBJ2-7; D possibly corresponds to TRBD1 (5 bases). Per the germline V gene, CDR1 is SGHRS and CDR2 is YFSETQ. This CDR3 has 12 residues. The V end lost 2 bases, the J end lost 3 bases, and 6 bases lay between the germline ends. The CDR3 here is CASSFRGYEQYF. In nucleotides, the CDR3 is TGCGCCAGCAGCTTTAGGGGCTACGAGCAGTACTTC.

The CDR3 sequence is CASSTQQNQPQHF. CDR3 coding DNA: TGTGCCAGCAGTACACAGCAAAATCAGCCCCAGCATTTT. J is TRBJ1-5 and V is TRBV6-5, with unresolved D. Germline CDR1 is MNHEY and CDR2 is SVGAGI. CDR3 size: 13 residues. V shed 5 bases and J shed 4 bases, with 9 bases lying between them.

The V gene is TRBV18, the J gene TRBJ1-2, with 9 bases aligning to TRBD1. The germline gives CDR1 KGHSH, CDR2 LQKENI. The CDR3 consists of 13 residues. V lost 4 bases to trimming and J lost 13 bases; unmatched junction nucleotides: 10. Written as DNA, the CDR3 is TGTGCCAGCTCACAATCCGGGACAGGGTATCGCACCTTC. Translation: CASSQSGTGYRTF.

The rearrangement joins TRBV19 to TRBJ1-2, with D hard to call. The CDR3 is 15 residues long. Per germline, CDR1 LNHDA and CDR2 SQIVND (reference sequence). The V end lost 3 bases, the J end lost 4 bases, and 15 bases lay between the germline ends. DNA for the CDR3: TGTGCCAGTAGTATTATGATGGCCAGTCCCTATGGCTACACCTTC. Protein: CASSIMMASPYGYTF. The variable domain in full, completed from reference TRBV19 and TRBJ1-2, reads DGGITQSPKYLFRKEGQNVTLSCEQNLNHDAMYWYRQDPGQGLRLIYYSQIVNDFQKGDIAEGYSVSREKKESFPLTVTSAQKNPTAFYLCASSIMMASPYGYTFGSGTRLTVV.

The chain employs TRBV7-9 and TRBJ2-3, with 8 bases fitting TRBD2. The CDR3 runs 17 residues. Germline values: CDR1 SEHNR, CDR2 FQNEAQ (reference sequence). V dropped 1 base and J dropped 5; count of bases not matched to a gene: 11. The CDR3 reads CASSLERLAGLEDTQYF. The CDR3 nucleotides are TGTGCCAGCAGCTTAGAGAGGCTAGCGGGTTTAGAAGATACGCAGTATTTT.

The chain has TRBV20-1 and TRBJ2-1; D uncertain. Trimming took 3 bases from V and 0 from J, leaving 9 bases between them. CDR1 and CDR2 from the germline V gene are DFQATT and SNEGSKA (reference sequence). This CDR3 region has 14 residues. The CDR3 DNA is TGCAGTGCTAGTCTTCTCGGCTCCTACAATGAGCAGTTCTTC. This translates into CSASLLGSYNEQFF.

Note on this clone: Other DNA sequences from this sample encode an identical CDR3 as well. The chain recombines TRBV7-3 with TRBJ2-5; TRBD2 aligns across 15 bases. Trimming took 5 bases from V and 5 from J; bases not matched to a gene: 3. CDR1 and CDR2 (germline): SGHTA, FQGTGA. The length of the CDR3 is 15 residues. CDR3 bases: TGTGCCAGCAGCCCAGGACTAGCGGGAGGGGAGACCCAGTACTTC. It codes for CASSPGLAGGETQYF.

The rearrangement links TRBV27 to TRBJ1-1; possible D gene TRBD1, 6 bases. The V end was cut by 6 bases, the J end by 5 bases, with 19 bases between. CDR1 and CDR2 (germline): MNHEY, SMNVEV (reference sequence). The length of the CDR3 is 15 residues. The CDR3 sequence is CASSQSGTMGTEAFF. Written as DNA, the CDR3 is TGTGCCAGCAGCCAATCCGGGACAATGGGGACTGAAGCTTTCTTT.

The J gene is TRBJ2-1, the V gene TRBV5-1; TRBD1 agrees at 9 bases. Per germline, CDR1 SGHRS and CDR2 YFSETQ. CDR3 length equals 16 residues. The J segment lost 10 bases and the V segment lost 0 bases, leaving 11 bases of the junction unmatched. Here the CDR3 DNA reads TGCGCCAGCAGCTTGGCGACGGGGACAGGGCTAACCGAGCAGTTCTTC. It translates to CASSLATGTGLTEQFF.

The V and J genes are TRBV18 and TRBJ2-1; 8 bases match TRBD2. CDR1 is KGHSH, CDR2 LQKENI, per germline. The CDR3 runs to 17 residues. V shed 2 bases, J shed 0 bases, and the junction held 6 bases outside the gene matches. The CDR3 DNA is TGTGCCAGCTCACCATTGCGGAGCGGGAGCTCCTACAATGAGCAGTTCTTC. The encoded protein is CASSPLRSGSSYNEQFF.

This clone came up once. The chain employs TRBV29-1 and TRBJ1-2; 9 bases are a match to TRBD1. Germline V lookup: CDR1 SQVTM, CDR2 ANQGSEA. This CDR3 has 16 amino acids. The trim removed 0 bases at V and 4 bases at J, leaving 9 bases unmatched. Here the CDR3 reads CSVEDRGQGSGYGYTF. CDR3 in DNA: TGCAGCGTTGAAGATCGGGGACAGGGAAGCGGCTATGGCTACACCTTC. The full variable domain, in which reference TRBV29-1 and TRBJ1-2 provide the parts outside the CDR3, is SAVISQKPSRDICQRGTSLTIQCQVDSQVTMMFWYRQQPGQSLTLIATANQGSEATYESGFVIDKFPISRPNLTFSTLTVSNMSPEDSSIYLCSVEDRGQGSGYGYTFGSGTRLTVV.